The sequence of this T cell receptor (beta chain) was determined in a study of cytomegalovirus exposure and HLA in healthy donors. Overall study context: Findings of an earlier analysis included more than 90 million unique TCR beta sequences from roughly 180 million T cells. General observations from the study: Presence/absence comparisons presumed near-even sequencing depth among donors. Earlier analysis looked at TCR beta V segments, and most were productive about 87% or about 30% of the time.

CDR3 length equals 14 residues. CDR1 LNHDA and CDR2 SQIVND come from the germline V gene (reference sequence). V was cut by 4 bases and J by 8 bases, with 17 bases left in between. Primers for the PCR totalled 60 Vbeta and 13 Jbeta. Here immunoSEQ multiplex PCR was the method, and the copy in TCRdb shows in-frame clones only, minus some. Of 180,000 or so clones in the sample, about 77% were seen once. As regards this clone: The antigen is not known.

The V and J genes are TRBV19 and TRBJ1-1; D call uncertain. The TCR originated in a woman between 25 and 40 years old in good health and CMV-seropositive. The sample consisted of PBMCs. CDR3 DNA sequence: TGTGCCAGTAGTAGCGGGCACACCCGGGAAGAAGCTTTCTTT. Protein sequence: CASSSGHTREEAFF. Based on the CDR3 plus reference TRBV19 and TRBJ1-1, the full variable domain is DGGITQSPKYLFRKEGQNVTLSCEQNLNHDAMYWYRQDPGQGLRLIYYSQIVNDFQKGDIAEGYSVSREKKESFPLTVTSAQKNPTAFYLCASSSGHTREEAFFGQGTRLTVV.